The clone carrying this TCR beta chain was observed many times. Its target is unknown. Primed by a sample-barcoded 5' primer and a J-beta primer mix, a second PCR proceeded for 7 to 11 cycles. All samples yielded 2.5 million or more CDR3-containing paired-end reads. From the 5' RACE reads, TCRdb called clonotypes with MiXCR, one entry per CDR3 protein. The sample lists some 880,000 distinct CDR3 sequences, about 36% occurring once. These data originate in a study of blood T cells in healthy people across ages. The overall study: There was about one barcoded beta molecule captured by template switching per two T cells.

Overall study results and limits: TCR beta diversity was tightly associated with the proportion of naive T cells.

Germline CDR1 reads LNHNV; CDR2 reads YYDKDF (reference sequence). Trimming left V 7 bases short and J 3 bases short, with 15 bases between. The CDR3 runs 14 residues. The chain recombines TRBV15 with TRBJ1-2, with D perhaps TRBD1 (6 bases). The sequencing sample was made of blood. The TCR originated in a man in his late teens or twenties in good health. For the CDR3, the DNA is TGTGCCACCACCACAGGGACGCGATACTATGGCTACACCTTC. This encodes CATTTGTRYYGYTF. The whole variable domain, filled in from reference TRBV15 and TRBJ1-2, reads DAMVIQNPRYQVTQFGKPVTLSCSQTLNHNVMYWYQQKSSQAPKLLFHYYDKDFNNEADTPDNFQSRRPNTSFCFLDIRSPGLGDTAMYLCATTTGTRYYGYTFGSGTRLTVV.